This entry concerns a single TCR beta chain. Its matching antigen is unknown. Per the germline V gene, CDR1 is SNHLY and CDR2 is FYNNEI. V was pared by 6 bases and J by 1 base, with 9 bases between. The CDR3 sequence is 13 residues long. These data are taken from a study of T cell responses to AZD1222 COVID-19 vaccine. Study at large: Second doses at about 4 or about 12 weeks were pooled.

Overall study results and limits: Repertoires were sampled only after the peak T cell response. Two AZD1222 doses significantly raised spike-specific TCR breadth and depth over controls. Clonal diversity was possibly underestimated; the donors were predominantly white British and more often female.

TCRdb keeps only in-frame clones here, not all; method: immunoSEQ multiplex PCR. The table has 110,000 to 150,000 clones, over 75% seen once. The material was peripheral blood, obtained on day 0 of AZD1222 vaccination. The receptor was isolated from an adult in good health. This chain links TRBV2 with TRBJ1-1; D is unclear. Here the CDR3 reads CASRGNTNTEAFF. CDR3 nucleotides: TGTGCCAGCAGGGGTAACACGAACACTGAAGCTTTCTTT.